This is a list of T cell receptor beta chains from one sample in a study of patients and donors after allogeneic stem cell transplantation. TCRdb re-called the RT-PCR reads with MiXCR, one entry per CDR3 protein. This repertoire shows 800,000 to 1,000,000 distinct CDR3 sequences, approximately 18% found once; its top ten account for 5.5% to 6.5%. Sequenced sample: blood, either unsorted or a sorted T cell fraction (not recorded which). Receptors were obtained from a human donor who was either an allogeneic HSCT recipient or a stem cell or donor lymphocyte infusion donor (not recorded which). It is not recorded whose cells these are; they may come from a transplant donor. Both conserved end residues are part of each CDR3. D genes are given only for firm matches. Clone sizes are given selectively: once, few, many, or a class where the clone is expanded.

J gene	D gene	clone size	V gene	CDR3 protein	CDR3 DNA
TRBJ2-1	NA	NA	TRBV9	CATTGVDYEQFF	TGTGCCACCACGGGGGTAGATTATGAGCAGTTCTTC
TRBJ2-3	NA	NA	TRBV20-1	CSASGRVGDTQYF	TGCAGTGCTAGCGGGAGAGTTGGAGATACGCAGTATTTT
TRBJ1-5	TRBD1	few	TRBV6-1	CASSQDRRVRDQPQHF	TGTGCCAGCAGTCAGGACAGGAGGGTAAGGGATCAGCCCCAGCATTTT
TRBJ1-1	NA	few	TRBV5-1	CASSPLPRSGTEAFF	TGCGCCAGCAGCCCCCTTCCGCGGTCCGGGACTGAAGCTTTCTTT
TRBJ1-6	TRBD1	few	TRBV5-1	CASSWGTGAFRNNSPLHF	TGCGCCAGCAGCTGGGGGACAGGGGCTTTTCGGAATAATTCACCCCTCCACTTT
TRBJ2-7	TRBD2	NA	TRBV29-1	CSVVGGLGYEQYF	TGCAGCGTTGTCGGGGGGTTAGGGTACGAGCAGTACTTC
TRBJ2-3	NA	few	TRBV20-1	CSARKGGGVKDTQYF	TGCAGTGCCCGAAAAGGCGGGGGCGTTAAGGATACGCAGTATTTT
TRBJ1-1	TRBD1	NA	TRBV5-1	CASRQGAERNTEAFF	TGCGCCAGCAGACAGGGGGCTGAGAGGAACACTGAAGCTTTCTTT
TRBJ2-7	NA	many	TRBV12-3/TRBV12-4	CASSPGQSPLEQYF	TGTGCCAGCAGCCCCGGACAGTCCCCCCTCGAGCAGTACTTC
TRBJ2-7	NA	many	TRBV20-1	CSAQAYEQYF	TGCAGTGCTCAGGCCTACGAGCAGTACTTC
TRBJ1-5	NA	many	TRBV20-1	CSAIMGFLYSNQPQHF	TGCAGTGCTATAATGGGGTTTCTCTATAGCAATCAGCCCCAGCATTTT
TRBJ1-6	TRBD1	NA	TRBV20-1	CSATTGAQSSYNSPLHF	TGCAGTGCCACGACAGGGGCCCAGAGCTCCTATAATTCACCCCTCCACTTT
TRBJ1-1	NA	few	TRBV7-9	CASSLVGWEAFF	TGTGCCAGCAGCTTAGTAGGGTGGGAAGCTTTCTTT
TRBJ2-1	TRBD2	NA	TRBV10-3	CATDLAGGTNNEQFF	TGTGCCACCGATTTAGCGGGAGGAACAAACAATGAGCAGTTCTTC
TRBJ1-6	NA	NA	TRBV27	CASSLRIPQVNSPLHF	TGTGCCAGCTCCCTCAGGATCCCCCAAGTAAATTCACCCCTCCACTTT
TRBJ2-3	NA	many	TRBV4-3	CASSQDGAGDNTQYF	TGCGCCAGCAGCCAAGATGGGGCAGGGGATAATACGCAGTATTTT
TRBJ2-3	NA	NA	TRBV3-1	CASSQDGTTRTDTQYF	TGTGCCAGCAGCCAAGATGGAACGACTCGCACAGATACGCAGTATTTT
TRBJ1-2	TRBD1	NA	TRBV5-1	CASSLSGGTATNYGYTF	TGCGCCAGCAGCTTGTCTGGAGGGACAGCCACAAACTATGGCTACACCTTC
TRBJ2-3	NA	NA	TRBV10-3	CAISKTSSDTQYF	TGTGCCATCAGTAAGACTAGTTCCGATACGCAGTATTTT
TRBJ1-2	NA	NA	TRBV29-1	CSVEYREDGYTF	TGCAGCGTTGAATACAGGGAGGATGGCTACACCTTC
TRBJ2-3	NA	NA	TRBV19	CASSIATTGTDTQYF	TGTGCCAGTAGTATAGCCACGACAGGCACAGATACGCAGTATTTT
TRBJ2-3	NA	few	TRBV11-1	CASSWIPPSDASTDTQYF	TGTGCCAGCAGCTGGATCCCTCCATCGGACGCAAGCACAGATACGCAGTATTTT
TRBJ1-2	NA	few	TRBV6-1	CASNQGGGGDGYTF	TGTGCCAGCAACCAGGGAGGGGGAGGGGATGGCTACACCTTC
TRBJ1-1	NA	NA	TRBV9	CASSARVVNTEAFF	TGTGCCAGCAGCGCCCGTGTGGTGAACACTGAAGCTTTCTTT
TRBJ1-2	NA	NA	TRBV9	CASSKGQSTYGYTF	TGTGCCAGCAGCAAGGGACAATCCACCTATGGCTACACCTTC
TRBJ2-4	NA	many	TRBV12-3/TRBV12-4	CASSSKNIQYF	TGTGCCAGCAGTAGTAAAAACATTCAGTACTTC
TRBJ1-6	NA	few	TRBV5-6	CASSLVRKNSPLHF	TGTGCCAGCAGCTTGGTTAGGAAGAATTCACCCCTCCACTTT
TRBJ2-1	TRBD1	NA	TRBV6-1	CASSIDRVPYNEQFF	TGTGCCAGCAGTATAGACAGGGTGCCCTACAATGAGCAGTTCTTC
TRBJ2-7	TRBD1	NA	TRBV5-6	CASSRRTGEQYF	TGTGCCAGCAGCCGGAGGACAGGCGAGCAGTACTTC
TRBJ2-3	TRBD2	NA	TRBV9	CASSVGEAGPTDTQYF	TGTGCCAGCAGCGTAGGGGAAGCGGGGCCCACAGATACGCAGTATTTT
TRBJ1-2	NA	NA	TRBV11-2	CASSPPTYRASNYGYTF	TGTGCCAGCAGCCCTCCGACTTACAGGGCCAGTAACTATGGCTACACCTTC
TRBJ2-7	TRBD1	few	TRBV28	CASSFAGTGEFGEQYF	TGTGCCAGCAGTTTCGCCGGGACAGGGGAATTCGGCGAGCAGTACTTC
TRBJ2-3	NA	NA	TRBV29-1	CSVVTSPTDTQYF	TGCAGCGTTGTAACTAGCCCTACAGATACGCAGTATTTT
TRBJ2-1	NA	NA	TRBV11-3	CASSSRQLAGNNEQFF	TGTGCCAGCAGCTCGCGACAATTGGCAGGGAACAATGAGCAGTTCTTC
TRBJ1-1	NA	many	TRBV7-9	CASSSQVKTEAFF	TGTGCCAGCAGCTCACAGGTTAAGACTGAAGCTTTCTTT
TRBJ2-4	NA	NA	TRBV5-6	CASSPQSPNIQYF	TGTGCCAGCAGCCCACAATCCCCAAACATTCAGTACTTC
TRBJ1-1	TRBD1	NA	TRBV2	CASSTRQGSSEAFF	TGTGCCAGCAGTACTCGACAGGGGAGCTCTGAAGCTTTCTTT
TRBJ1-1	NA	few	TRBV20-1	CSAKQGFTEAFF	TGCAGTGCTAAACAGGGTTTTACTGAAGCTTTCTTT
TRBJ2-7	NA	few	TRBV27	CASSRVQGSYEQYF	TGTGCCAGCAGCCGTGTTCAGGGAAGCTACGAGCAGTACTTC
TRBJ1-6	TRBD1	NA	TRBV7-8	CASRLRETGKSPLHF	TGTGCCAGCAGGCTTAGGGAGACAGGGAAGTCACCCCTCCACTTT
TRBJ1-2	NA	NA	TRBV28	CASSSPRSSGHPAYGYTF	TGTGCCAGCAGTTCTCCCAGATCCTCGGGACATCCCGCCTATGGCTACACCTTC